These 14 T cell receptor beta chains were sequenced from one sample in a study of shared clonotypes between healthy human individuals. Sequenced by immunoSEQ multiplex PCR; TCRdb stores in-frame clones only, minus some. The sample records 2 million to 2.5 million clones, about 94% being singletons. Naive CD8 cells lacked CD45RO, underwent positive selection for CCR7 and left out terminally differentiated effector memory CD45RA+ cells. Sequencing was performed on naive CD8+ T cells sorted from blood. The receptors stem from a man between 18 and 35 years old in good health.

The rearrangement links TRBV9 to TRBJ1-1; TRBD1 matches at 7 bases. CDR3 length: 16 amino acids. Germline lookup yields CDR1 SGDLS and CDR2 YYNGEE. The junction had 10 bases not matched to a gene; V was cut back by 2 bases and J by 3 bases. CDR3 nucleotides: TGTGCCAGCAGCGTCCACCTGGGACAGAGAGACACTGAAGCTTTCTTT. Protein sequence: CASSVHLGQRDTEAFF.

The V call is TRBV7-8, the J call TRBJ2-7, with 8 bases aligning to TRBD2. CDR1 is SGHVS and CDR2 is FQNEAQ in the germline V gene. Trimming at V came to 5 bases and at J to 0 bases, leaving 9 bases not matched to a gene. This CDR3 has 16 residues. For the CDR3, the DNA is TGTGCCAGCAGCCCCAGGCTAGGGACTAGCTCCTACGAGCAGTACTTC. This gives the protein CASSPRLGTSSYEQYF.

V and J are TRBV19 and TRBJ2-7; TRBD1 matches 9 bases. The CDR3 loop spans 13 amino acids. V lost 10 bases, J lost 3 bases, and 7 bases stayed unmatched. The germline V gene has CDR1 LNHDA and CDR2 SQIVND (reference sequence). The CDR3 bases are TGTGCCACCGAACAGGGGGCTGGCTACGAGCAGTACTTC. This translates into CATEQGAGYEQYF.

J is TRBJ2-5 and V is TRBV29-1; 8 bases map to TRBD1. This CDR3 contains 14 residues. V lost 7 bases to trimming and J lost 3 bases; unmatched junction nucleotides: 10. Germline CDR1 and CDR2: SQVTM and ANQGSEA. The DNA for the CDR3 is TGCAGCGCCGAGGGTGGGACAGGTGAAGAGACCCAGTACTTC. The encoded protein is CSAEGGTGEETQYF.

This clone has a single count. The chain is built from TRBV6-5 and TRBJ1-4, with D uncertain. V lost 6 bases to trimming and J lost 8 bases, with 19 bases between them. The CDR3 runs to 15 residues. Germline CDR1 and CDR2: MNHEY and SVGAGI. In DNA, the CDR3 is TGTGCCAGCAGCCCGGAGAGCCGCGGCGCCGAAAAACTGTTTTTT. Protein: CASSPESRGAEKLFF.

The genes are TRBV4-1 and TRBJ2-6, with D uncertain. The V gene's germline CDR1 is MGHRA and CDR2 YSYEKL. V was shortened by 0 bases and J by 1 base, with 10 bases between the two germline ends. CDR3 length: 17 amino acids. CDR3 in amino acids: CASSQEGIGSGANVLTF. CDR3 in DNA: TGCGCCAGCAGCCAAGAGGGAATAGGGTCTGGGGCCAACGTCCTGACTTTC.

This clone appeared a single time. This rearrangement joins TRBV25-1 to TRBJ2-3, with TRBD2 identical over 9 bases. With 6 bases clipped from V and 4 bases from J, the junction kept 11 bases outside the gene matches. This CDR3 spans 16 amino acids. Germline-derived CDR1 and CDR2 are MGHDK and SYGVNS. CDR3 sequence reads: CASRPSGREGPDTQYF. The CDR3 DNA reads as TGTGCCAGCAGGCCGTCTGGGCGGGAGGGCCCAGATACGCAGTATTTT.

The chain recombines TRBV7-3 with TRBJ2-1; TRBD2 matches 9 bases. Germline values: CDR1 SGHTA, CDR2 FQGTGA. The CDR3 consists of 17 residues. The J segment lost 3 bases and the V segment lost 5 bases, leaving 11 bases of the junction unmatched. CDR3 amino acids: CASSTRRVAGDYNEQFF. The CDR3 DNA reads TGTGCCAGCAGCACCCGCAGGGTAGCGGGAGACTACAATGAGCAGTTCTTC. Looking up the rest from reference TRBV7-3 and TRBJ2-1 gives the full variable domain: GAGVSQTPSNKVTEKGKYVELRCDPISGHTALYWYRQSLGQGPEFLIYFQGTGAADDSGLPNDRFFAVRPEGSVSTLKIQRTERGDSAVYLCASSTRRVAGDYNEQFFGPGTRLTVL.

V gene TRBV10-3 combines with J gene TRBJ2-1, with D perhaps given as TRBD1 or TRBD2 (6 bases each). This CDR3 is 18 amino acids long. The germline CDR1 and CDR2 sequences are ENHRY and SYGVKD. V was cut by 10 bases and J by 3 bases, with 28 bases left in between. The CDR3 coding sequence is TGTGCCACCGCCGACACCGATTTTGCGGGACAAGACTACAATGAGCAGTTCTTC. It is translated as CATADTDFAGQDYNEQFF.

The rearrangement links TRBV7-9 to TRBJ2-2; D possibly uses TRBD1 or TRBD2 (6 bases each). The germline V gene encodes CDR1 SEHNR and CDR2 FQNEAQ (reference sequence). The CDR3 totals 16 residues. V was trimmed by 1 base and J by 4 bases, leaving 13 bases between them. The CDR3, as DNA: TGTGCCAGCAGCTTAGGCAGGGGAGGTAGCACCGGGGAGCTGTTTTTT. Translation gives CASSLGRGGSTGELFF.

The chain is built from TRBV5-6 and TRBJ2-2; the match to TRBD1 covers 7 bases. CDR1 SGHDT and CDR2 YYEEEE come from the germline V gene. The CDR3 totals 16 residues. The ends lost 3 bases at V and 2 bases at J; junction bases unmatched: 7. This CDR3 reads CASSWNWDSNTGELFF. The CDR3, as DNA: TGTGCCAGCAGCTGGAACTGGGACAGTAACACCGGGGAGCTGTTTTTT.

A remark on this clone: Other nucleotide sequences in the sample specify the same CDR3. J is TRBJ2-7 and V is TRBV6-5; D call uncertain. V was shortened by 6 bases and J by 0 bases, with 12 bases between the two germline ends. CDR1 MNHEY and CDR2 SVGAGI come from the germline V gene. This CDR3 spans 14 amino acids. The CDR3, as DNA: TGTGCCAGCAGCTACGAACAGAGCTCCTACGAGCAGTACTTC. Translating gives CASSYEQSSYEQYF.

As DNA, the CDR3 is TGCGCCAGCAGCCCCGTGCTAGCGGGGGGTACAGATACGCAGTATTTT. Translated, it gives CASSPVLAGGTDTQYF. The V and J genes are TRBV4-1 and TRBJ2-3; 11 bases match TRBD2. The CDR3 spans 16 residues. The ends lost 4 bases at V and 3 bases at J; junction bases unmatched: 6. Germline-derived CDR1 and CDR2 are MGHRA and YSYEKL.

The chain carries TRBV6-5 and TRBJ2-3; 10 bases align to TRBD2. The J segment lost 6 bases and the V segment lost 2 bases, leaving 5 bases of the junction unmatched. The V gene's germline CDR1 is MNHEY and CDR2 SVGAGI. This CDR3 contains 15 residues. CDR3 in DNA: TGTGCCAGCAGTTACACTCAGCGGGGGGGGGATACGCAGTATTTT. This sequence encodes CASSYTQRGGDTQYF.